What follows are 8 T cell receptor beta chains derived from one specimen sequenced in a study of blood T cell repertoires in COVID-19. TCRdb keeps only in-frame clones here, not all; method: immunoSEQ multiplex PCR. The sample lists some 250,000 clones; 82% were seen once. The specimen sequenced was peripheral blood. These receptors all stem from a woman aged 18-29 years with acute or convalescent COVID-19.

V is TRBV2 and J is TRBJ1-1; the D gene is possibly TRBD1 (5 bases). CDR1 and CDR2 (germline): SNHLY, FYNNEI. V lost 6 bases and J 3 bases, leaving 20 bases between the germline ends. CDR3 length: 16 amino acids. In nucleotides, the CDR3 is TGTGCCAGCAGGGTTCCCCAAACAGGAGCTGACACTGAAGCTTTCTTT. This translates into CASRVPQTGADTEAFF.

The V and J genes are TRBV19 and TRBJ2-1; D remains ambiguous. This CDR3 has 17 residues. The germline CDR1 and CDR2 sequences are LNHDA and SQIVND (reference sequence). The V and J ends lost 1 base and 6 bases respectively, with 19 bases between them. The CDR3 bases are TGTGCCAGTAGTATAGCCAAGACATCGTGGGCCCGCAATGAGCAGTTCTTC. It codes for CASSIAKTSWARNEQFF.

The chain joins TRBV9 to TRBJ2-1; TRBD2 matches 7 bases. This CDR3 spans 15 amino acids. Germline V gene data show CDR1 as SGDLS and CDR2 as YYNGEE. The V segment lost 4 bases and the J segment 11 bases; nucleotides outside the gene matches: 15. The CDR3 reads CASSPSPTSSGQQFF. The CDR3 nucleotides read TGTGCCAGCAGCCCCTCCCCGACCTCTAGCGGCCAGCAGTTCTTC.

In DNA, the CDR3 is TGTGCCAGCTCCGAGGACACCTACAATGAGCAGTTCTTC. Translated: CASSEDTYNEQFF. J is TRBJ2-1 and V is TRBV27, with a tentative D call TRBD1 (5 bases). The CDR3 totals 13 residues. The ends were cut back, 8 bases at V and 2 bases at J, with 10 bases in the middle. Germline lookup yields CDR1 MNHEY and CDR2 SMNVEV (reference sequence).

The chain couples TRBV28 to TRBJ2-1, with 9 bases matching TRBD1. The CDR3 length is 15 residues. Losses at the gene ends were 7 bases for V and 4 bases for J; bases not matched to a gene: 8. The germline V gene has CDR1 MDHEN and CDR2 SYDVKM. CDR3 DNA sequence: TGTGCCAGCACCTCCGGGACAGGGCGTTACAATGAGCAGTTCTTC. Protein: CASTSGTGRYNEQFF.

J is TRBJ1-1 and V is TRBV28; TRBD1 is a possible D gene (6 bases). The germline V gene has CDR1 MDHEN and CDR2 SYDVKM. The CDR3 length is 13 residues. V lost 8 bases and J lost 2, with 12 bases in between. CDR3 residues: CASGIQGNTEAFF. The CDR3 DNA reads as TGTGCCAGCGGCATACAGGGCAACACTGAAGCTTTCTTT. Full variable domain (outside the CDR3, taken from reference TRBV28 and TRBJ1-1): DVKVTQSSRYLVKRTGEKVFLECVQDMDHENMFWYRQDPGLGLRLIYFSYDVKMKEKGDIPEGYSVSREKKERFSLILESASTNQTSMYLCASGIQGNTEAFFGQGTRLTVV.

The chain combines TRBV7-9 with TRBJ2-5; TRBD2 is a possible D gene (6 bases). V was shortened by 0 bases and J by 2 bases, with 10 bases between the two germline ends. This CDR3 is 15 amino acids long. CDR1 SEHNR and CDR2 FQNEAQ come from the germline V gene (reference sequence). The CDR3 reads CASSLAAGLQETQYF. CDR3 DNA: TGTGCCAGCAGCTTAGCGGCGGGACTTCAAGAGACCCAGTACTTC.

CDR3 region: CASSPGLNTEAFF. CDR3 DNA sequence: TGTGCCAGCAGCCCAGGGCTTAACACTGAAGCTTTCTTT. The genes are TRBV12-3 or TRBV12-4 and TRBJ1-1; perhaps TRBD1 as D (5 bases). The CDR3 spans 13 residues. V gave up 6 bases and J gave up 2 bases, with 10 bases separating them.